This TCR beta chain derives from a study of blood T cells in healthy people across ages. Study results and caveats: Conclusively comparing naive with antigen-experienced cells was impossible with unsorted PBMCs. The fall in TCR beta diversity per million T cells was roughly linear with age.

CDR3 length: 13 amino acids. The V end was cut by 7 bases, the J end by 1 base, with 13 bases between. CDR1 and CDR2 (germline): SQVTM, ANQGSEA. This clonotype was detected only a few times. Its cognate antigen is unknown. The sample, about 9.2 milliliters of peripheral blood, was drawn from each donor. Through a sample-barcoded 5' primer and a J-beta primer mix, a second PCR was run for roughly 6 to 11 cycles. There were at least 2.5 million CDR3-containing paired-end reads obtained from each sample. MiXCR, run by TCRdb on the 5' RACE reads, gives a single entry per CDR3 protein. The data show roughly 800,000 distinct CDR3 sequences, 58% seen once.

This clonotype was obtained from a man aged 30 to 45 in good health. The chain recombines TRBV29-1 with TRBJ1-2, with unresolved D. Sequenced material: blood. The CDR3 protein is CSARPDGNYGYTF. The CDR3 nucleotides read TGCAGCGCGCGGCCAGACGGTAACTATGGCTACACCTTC.